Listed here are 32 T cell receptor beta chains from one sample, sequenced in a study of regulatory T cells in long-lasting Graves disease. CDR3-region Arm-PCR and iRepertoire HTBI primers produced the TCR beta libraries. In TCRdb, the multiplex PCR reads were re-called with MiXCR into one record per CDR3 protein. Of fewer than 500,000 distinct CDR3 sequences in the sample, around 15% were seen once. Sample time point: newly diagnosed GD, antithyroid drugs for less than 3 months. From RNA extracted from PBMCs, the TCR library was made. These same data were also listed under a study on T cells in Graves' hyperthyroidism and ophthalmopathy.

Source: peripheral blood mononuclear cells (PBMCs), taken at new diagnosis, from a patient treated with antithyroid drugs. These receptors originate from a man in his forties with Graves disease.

DNA of the CDR3: TGTGCCAGCAGGCTTCACCTGGGAAACAATGAGCAGTTCTTC. Its translation is CASRLHLGNNEQFF. This rearrangement joins TRBV6-2 or TRBV6-3 to TRBJ2-1, with unresolved D. The germline V and J ends were trimmed by 6 bases and 5 bases, with 14 bases remaining between them. The CDR3 length is 14 residues. CDR1 is MNHEY and CDR2 is SVGEGT in the germline V gene.

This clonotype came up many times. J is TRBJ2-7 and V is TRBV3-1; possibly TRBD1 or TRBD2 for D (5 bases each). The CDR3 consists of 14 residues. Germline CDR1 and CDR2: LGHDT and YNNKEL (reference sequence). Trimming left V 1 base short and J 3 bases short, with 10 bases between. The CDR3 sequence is CASSQGGKGYEQYF. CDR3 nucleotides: TGTGCCAGCAGCCAAGGGGGGAAGGGCTACGAGCAGTACTTC.

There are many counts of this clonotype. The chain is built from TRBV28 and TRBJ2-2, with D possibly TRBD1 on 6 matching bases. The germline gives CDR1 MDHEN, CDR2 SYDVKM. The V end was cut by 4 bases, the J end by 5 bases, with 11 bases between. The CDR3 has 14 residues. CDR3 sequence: CASSSGTLTGELFF. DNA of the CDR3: TGTGCCAGCAGTTCCGGGACACTGACCGGGGAGCTGTTTTTT.

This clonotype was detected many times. The CDR3 DNA is TGTGCCAGCAGCAAAGCCGGGACAGGTCATTTCTACGAGCAGTACTTC. Protein product: CASSKAGTGHFYEQYF. The chain couples TRBV7-9 to TRBJ2-7, with 8 bases fitting TRBD1. The CDR3 consists of 16 residues. The ends lost 5 bases at V and 3 bases at J; junction bases unmatched: 12. The germline V gene encodes CDR1 SEHNR and CDR2 FQNEAQ (reference sequence).

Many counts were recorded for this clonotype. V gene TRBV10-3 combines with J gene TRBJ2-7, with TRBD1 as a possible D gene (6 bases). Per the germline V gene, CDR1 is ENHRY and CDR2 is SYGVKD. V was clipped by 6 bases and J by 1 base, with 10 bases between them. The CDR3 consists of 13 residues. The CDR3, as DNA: TGTGCCATCAGATCCGGACAGTCCTACGAGCAGTACTTC. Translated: CAIRSGQSYEQYF.

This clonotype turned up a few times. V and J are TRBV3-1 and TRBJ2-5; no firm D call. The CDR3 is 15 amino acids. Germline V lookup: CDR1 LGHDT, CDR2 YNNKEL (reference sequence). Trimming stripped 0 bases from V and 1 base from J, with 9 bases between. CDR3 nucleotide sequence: TGTGCCAGCAGCCAAGATTTTATCTTCCAAGAGACCCAGTACTTC. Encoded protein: CASSQDFIFQETQYF.

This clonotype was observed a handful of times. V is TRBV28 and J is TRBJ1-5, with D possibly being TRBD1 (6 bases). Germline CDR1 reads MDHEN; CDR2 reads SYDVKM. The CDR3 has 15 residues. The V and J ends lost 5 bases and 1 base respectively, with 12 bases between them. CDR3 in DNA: TGTGCCAGCAGTGTCCCAGGGGCGAGCAATCAGCCCCAGCATTTT. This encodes CASSVPGASNQPQHF.

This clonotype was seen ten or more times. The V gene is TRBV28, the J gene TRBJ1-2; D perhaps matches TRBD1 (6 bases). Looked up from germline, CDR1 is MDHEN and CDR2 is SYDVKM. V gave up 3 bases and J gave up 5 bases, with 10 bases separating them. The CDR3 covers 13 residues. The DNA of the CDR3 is TGTGCCAGCAGTTTCGGCAGGGGATATGGCTACACCTTC. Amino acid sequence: CASSFGRGYGYTF.

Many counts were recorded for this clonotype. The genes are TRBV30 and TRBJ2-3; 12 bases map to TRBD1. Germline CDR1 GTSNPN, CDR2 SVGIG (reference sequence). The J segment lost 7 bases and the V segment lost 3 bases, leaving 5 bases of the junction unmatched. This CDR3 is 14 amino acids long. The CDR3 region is CAWRGTGGGNTQYF. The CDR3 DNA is TGTGCCTGGAGAGGGACAGGGGGCGGGAATACGCAGTATTTT.

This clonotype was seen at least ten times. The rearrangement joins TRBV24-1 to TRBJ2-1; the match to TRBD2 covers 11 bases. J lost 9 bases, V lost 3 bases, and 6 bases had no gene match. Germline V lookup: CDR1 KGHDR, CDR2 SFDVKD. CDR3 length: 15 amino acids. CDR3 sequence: CATSDTTSGKIEQFF. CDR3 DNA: TGTGCCACCAGTGATACGACTAGCGGGAAGATTGAGCAGTTCTTC.

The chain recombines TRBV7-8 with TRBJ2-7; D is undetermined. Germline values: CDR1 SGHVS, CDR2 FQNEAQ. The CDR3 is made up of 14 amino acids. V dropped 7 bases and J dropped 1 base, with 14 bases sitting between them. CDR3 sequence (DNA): TGTGCCAGCATACCCGAGGCACAATCCTACGAGCAGTACTTC. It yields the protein CASIPEAQSYEQYF.

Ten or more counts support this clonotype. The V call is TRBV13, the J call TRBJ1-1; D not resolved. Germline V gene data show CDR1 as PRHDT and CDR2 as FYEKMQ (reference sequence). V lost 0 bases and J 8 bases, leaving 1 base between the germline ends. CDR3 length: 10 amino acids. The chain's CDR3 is CASSLGEAFF. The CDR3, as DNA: TGTGCCAGCAGCTTAGGGGAAGCTTTCTTT.

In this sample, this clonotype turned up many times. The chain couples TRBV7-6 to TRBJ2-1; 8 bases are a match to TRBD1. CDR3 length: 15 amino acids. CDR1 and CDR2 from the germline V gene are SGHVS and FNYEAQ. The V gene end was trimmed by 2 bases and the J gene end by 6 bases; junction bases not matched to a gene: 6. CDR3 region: CASSLRGRGPNEQFF. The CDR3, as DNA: TGTGCCAGCAGCTTAAGAGGCAGGGGGCCCAATGAGCAGTTCTTC.

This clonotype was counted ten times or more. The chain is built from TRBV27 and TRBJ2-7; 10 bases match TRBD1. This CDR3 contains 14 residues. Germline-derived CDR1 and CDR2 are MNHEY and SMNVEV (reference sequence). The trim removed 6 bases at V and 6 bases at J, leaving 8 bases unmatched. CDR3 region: CASRTGGIDGEQYF. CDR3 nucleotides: TGTGCCAGCAGGACAGGGGGCATCGACGGCGAGCAGTACTTC.

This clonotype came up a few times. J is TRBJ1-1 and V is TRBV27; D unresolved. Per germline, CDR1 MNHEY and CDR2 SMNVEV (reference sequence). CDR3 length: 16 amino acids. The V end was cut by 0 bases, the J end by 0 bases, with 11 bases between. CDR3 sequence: CASSLSWRPMNTEAFF. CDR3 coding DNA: TGTGCCAGCAGTTTATCCTGGCGGCCCATGAACACTGAAGCTTTCTTT.

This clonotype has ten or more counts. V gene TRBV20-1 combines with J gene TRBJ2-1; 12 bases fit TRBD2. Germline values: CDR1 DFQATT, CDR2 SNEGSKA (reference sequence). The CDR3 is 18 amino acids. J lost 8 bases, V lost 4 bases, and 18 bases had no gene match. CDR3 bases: TGCAGTGCTACAGAGTTGCCCTGGACTAGCGGGAAAAGTTATGAGCAGTTCTTC. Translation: CSATELPWTSGKSYEQFF.

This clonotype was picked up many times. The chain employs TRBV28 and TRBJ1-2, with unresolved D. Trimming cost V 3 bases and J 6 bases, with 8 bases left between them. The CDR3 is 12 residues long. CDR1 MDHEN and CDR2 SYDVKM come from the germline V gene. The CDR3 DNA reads TGTGCCAGCAGTTTCTTCCGCGATGGCTACACCTTC. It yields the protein CASSFFRDGYTF.

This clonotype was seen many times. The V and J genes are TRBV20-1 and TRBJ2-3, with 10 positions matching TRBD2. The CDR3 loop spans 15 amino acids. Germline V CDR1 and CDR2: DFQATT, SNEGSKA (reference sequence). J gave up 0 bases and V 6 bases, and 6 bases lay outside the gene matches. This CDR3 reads CSAYGLADSTDTQYF. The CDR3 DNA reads TGCAGTGCATACGGACTAGCGGATAGCACAGATACGCAGTATTTT.

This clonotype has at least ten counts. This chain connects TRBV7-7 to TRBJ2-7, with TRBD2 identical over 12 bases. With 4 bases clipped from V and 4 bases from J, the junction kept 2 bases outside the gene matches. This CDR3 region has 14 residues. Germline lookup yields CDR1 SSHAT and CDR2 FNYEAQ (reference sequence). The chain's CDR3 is CASSSTSGRYEQYF. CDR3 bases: TGTGCCAGCAGCTCAACTAGCGGGAGGTACGAGCAGTACTTC. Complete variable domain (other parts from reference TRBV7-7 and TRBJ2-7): GAGVSQSPRYKVTKRGQDVTLRCDPISSHATLYWYQQALGQGPEFLTYFNYEAQPDKSGLPSDRFSAERPEGSISTLTIQRTEQRDSAMYRCASSSTSGRYEQYFGPGTRLTVT.

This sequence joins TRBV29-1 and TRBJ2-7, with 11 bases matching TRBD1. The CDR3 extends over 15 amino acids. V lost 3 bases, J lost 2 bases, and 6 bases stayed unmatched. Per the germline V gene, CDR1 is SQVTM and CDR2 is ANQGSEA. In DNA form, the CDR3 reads TGCAGCGTTGAGGGAGGGACAGGGGGTCCCTACGAGCAGTACTTC. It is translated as CSVEGGTGGPYEQYF.

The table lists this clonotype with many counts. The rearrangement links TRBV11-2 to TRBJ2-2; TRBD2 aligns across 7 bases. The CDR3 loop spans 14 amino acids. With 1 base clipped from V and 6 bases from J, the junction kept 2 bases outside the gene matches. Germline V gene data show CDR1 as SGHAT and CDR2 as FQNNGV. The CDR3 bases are TGTGCCAGCAGCTTAGTTGCGGGAGCCGGGGAGCTGTTTTTT. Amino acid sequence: CASSLVAGAGELFF.

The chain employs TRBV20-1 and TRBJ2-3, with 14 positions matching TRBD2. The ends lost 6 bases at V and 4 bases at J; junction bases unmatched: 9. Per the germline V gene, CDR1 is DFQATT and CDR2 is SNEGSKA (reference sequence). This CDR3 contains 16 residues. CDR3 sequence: CSALETSGRGPDTQYF. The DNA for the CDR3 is TGCAGTGCCCTCGAGACTAGCGGGAGGGGACCAGATACGCAGTATTTT.

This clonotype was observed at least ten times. The CDR3 DNA reads as TGTGCCACCGGACTAGTTGGTTCCGGCACAGATACGCAGTATTTT. Its protein product is CATGLVGSGTDTQYF. V gene TRBV28 combines with J gene TRBJ2-3; 7 bases agree with TRBD2. Germline V gives CDR1 MDHEN, CDR2 SYDVKM. The ends lost 10 bases at V and 1 base at J; junction bases unmatched: 11. The CDR3 totals 15 residues. The full variable domain, completed using reference TRBV28 and TRBJ2-3, is DVKVTQSSRYLVKRTGEKVFLECVQDMDHENMFWYRQDPGLGLRLIYFSYDVKMKEKGDIPEGYSVSREKKERFSLILESASTNQTSMYLCATGLVGSGTDTQYFGPGTRLTVL.

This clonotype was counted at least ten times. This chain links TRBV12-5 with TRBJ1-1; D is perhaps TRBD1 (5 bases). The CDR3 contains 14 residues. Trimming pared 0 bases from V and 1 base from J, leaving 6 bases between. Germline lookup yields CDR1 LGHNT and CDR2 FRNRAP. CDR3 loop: CASGLVGGNTEAFF. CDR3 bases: TGTGCTAGTGGTTTGGTTGGGGGGAACACTGAAGCTTTCTTT.

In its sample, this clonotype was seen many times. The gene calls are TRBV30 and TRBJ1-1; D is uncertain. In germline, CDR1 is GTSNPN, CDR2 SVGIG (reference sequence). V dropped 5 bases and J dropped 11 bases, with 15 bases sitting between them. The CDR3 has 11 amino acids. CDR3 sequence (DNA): TGTGCCTGGGTGGTGGTAATGAAGGCTTTCTTT. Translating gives CAWVVVMKAFF.

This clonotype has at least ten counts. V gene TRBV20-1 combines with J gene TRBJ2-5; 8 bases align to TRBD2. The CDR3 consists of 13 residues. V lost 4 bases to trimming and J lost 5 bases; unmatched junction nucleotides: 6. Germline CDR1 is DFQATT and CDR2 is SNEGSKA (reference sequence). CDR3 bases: TGCAGTGCTAAAAGGCGCGGGGGGGAGACCCAGTACTTC. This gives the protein CSAKRRGGETQYF.

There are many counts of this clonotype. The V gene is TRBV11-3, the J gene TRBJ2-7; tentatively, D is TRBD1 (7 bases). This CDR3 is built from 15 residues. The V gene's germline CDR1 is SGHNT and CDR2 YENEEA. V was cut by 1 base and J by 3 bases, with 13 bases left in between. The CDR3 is CASSLARGRYYEQYF. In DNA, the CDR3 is TGTGCCAGCAGCTTAGCCAGGGGGAGGTACTACGAGCAGTACTTC.

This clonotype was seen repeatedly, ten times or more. The CDR3 DNA reads TGTGCCAGCAGTTTAGGAGCGGGAGTTAATGAGCAGTTCTTC. Protein product: CASSLGAGVNEQFF. The chain has TRBV12-3 or TRBV12-4 and TRBJ2-1; 8 positions agree with TRBD2. V gave up 1 base and J gave up 7 bases; unmatched junction bases: 3. CDR3 length: 14 amino acids.

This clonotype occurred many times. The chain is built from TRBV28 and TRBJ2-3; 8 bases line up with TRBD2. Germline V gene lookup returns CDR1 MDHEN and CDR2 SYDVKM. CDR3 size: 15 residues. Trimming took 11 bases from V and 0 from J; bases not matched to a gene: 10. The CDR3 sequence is CAVPPPSGSTDTQYF. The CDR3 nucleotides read TGTGCCGTTCCCCCCCCTAGCGGGAGCACAGATACGCAGTATTTT.

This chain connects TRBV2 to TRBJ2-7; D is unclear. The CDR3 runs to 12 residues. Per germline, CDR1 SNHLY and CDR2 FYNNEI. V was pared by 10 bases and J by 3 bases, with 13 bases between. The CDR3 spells CATRSDVYEQYF. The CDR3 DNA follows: TGTGCCACACGTTCGGACGTCTACGAGCAGTACTTC.

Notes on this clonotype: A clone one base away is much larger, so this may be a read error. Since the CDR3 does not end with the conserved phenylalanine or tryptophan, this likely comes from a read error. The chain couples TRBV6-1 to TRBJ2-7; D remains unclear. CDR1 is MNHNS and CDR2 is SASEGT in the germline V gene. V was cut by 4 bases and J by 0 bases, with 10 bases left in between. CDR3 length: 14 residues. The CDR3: CASSGRIGSYEQYS. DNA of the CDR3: TGTGCCAGCAGTGGACGGATTGGCTCCTACGAGCAGTACTCC.

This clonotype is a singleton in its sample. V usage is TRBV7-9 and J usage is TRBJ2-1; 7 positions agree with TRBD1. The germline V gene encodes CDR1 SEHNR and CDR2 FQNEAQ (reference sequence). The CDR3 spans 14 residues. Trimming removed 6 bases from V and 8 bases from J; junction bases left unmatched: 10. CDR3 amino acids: CASRPGGMGHEQFF. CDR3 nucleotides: TGTGCCAGCAGACCAGGGGGAATGGGCCATGAGCAGTTCTTC.